A single sample gave rise to the 24 T cell receptor beta chains below, sequenced in a study of T cells in Graves' hyperthyroidism and ophthalmopathy. There were TCR beta CDR3 regions amplified from RNA transcripts. First-round RT-PCR of the TCR CDR3 relied on the HTBI primer set. TCRdb used MiXCR to reprocess the multiplex PCR reads, holding one entry per CDR3 protein. This table has hundreds of thousands of distinct CDR3 sequences, 13% appearing once. Material: blood. These receptor sequences come from a woman younger than 35 with Graves' hyperthyroidism.

Many counts were recorded for this clonotype. The chain recombines TRBV20-1 with TRBJ2-5; no clear D gene. Trimming pared 0 bases from V and 1 base from J, leaving 3 bases between. This CDR3 contains 12 residues. Per germline, CDR1 DFQATT and CDR2 SNEGSKA (reference sequence). The CDR3 DNA sequence: TGCAGTGCTAGAGACGGCCAAGAGACCCAGTACTTC. Its translation: CSARDGQETQYF.

J is TRBJ2-1 and V is TRBV27, with TRBD2 matching 11 bases. CDR3 length equals 15 residues. The V gene's germline CDR1 is MNHEY and CDR2 SMNVEV (reference sequence). Germline trimming cut 8 bases from V and 5 bases from J; bases unmatched to any gene: 8. The DNA for the CDR3 is TGTGCCAGCCAACCTAGCGGGGGGAGCAACAATGAGCAGTTCTTC. It is translated as CASQPSGGSNNEQFF.

This clonotype came up a few times. The chain combines TRBV10-1 with TRBJ2-5; 9 bases agree with TRBD2. This CDR3 is 17 amino acids long. After removal of 5 bases from V and 1 base from J, the junction contained 11 bases not matched to a gene. Germline V lookup: CDR1 WNHNN, CDR2 SYGVQD (reference sequence). The CDR3 coding sequence is TGCGCCAGCAGTACTGGCGGGCTAGCGGGATCCCAAGAGACCCAGTACTTC. Its protein is CASSTGGLAGSQETQYF.

This clonotype was observed a handful of times. This sequence joins TRBV7-9 and TRBJ2-1; D might be TRBD2 (7 bases). The CDR3 has 13 residues. Trimming took off 5 bases at V and 8 bases at J, with 13 bases between the two ends. CDR1 is SEHNR and CDR2 is FQNEAQ in the germline V gene (reference sequence). The CDR3 loop is CASSPSGGYEQFF. The CDR3 DNA reads as TGTGCCAGCAGCCCCTCGGGGGGCTATGAGCAGTTCTTC.

The chain employs TRBV27 and TRBJ1-4; TRBD1 aligns across 9 bases. V was clipped by 6 bases and J by 8 bases; unmatched bases: 10. Germline CDR1 reads MNHEY; CDR2 reads SMNVEV (reference sequence). This CDR3 is built from 15 residues. The CDR3 protein is CASSATGTGLEKLFF. DNA for the CDR3: TGTGCCAGCAGCGCAACCGGGACAGGGCTCGAAAAACTGTTTTTT.

This clonotype was counted only a few times. It may be a read error: a sequence one base away is much more abundant. This CDR3 reads CASSGSEREGPQDEQFF. In DNA form, the CDR3 reads TGTGCCAGCAGTGGGTCGGAGCGGGAGGGCCCTCAGGATGAGCAGTTCTTC. The V call is TRBV28, the J call TRBJ2-1; 10 bases are shared with TRBD2. Unmatched junction bases numbered 15, after V lost 5 bases and J lost 8 bases. CDR3 size: 17 residues. The germline V gene encodes CDR1 MDHEN and CDR2 SYDVKM.

With respect to this clonotype: A single base separates this from a much larger clone, so it may be a read error. J is TRBJ2-1 and V is TRBV6-2 or TRBV6-3; 13 bases are a match to TRBD2. The CDR3 is 16 amino acids. Germline trimming cut 6 bases from V and 8 bases from J; bases unmatched to any gene: 10. The germline gives CDR1 MNHEY, CDR2 SVGEGT. CDR3 in amino acids: CASSLLTSGRIDEQFF. The CDR3 DNA sequence: TGTGCCAGCAGCCTACTGACTAGCGGGAGGATCGATGAGCAGTTCTTC.

In its sample, this clonotype was seen many times. The rearrangement links TRBV3-1 to TRBJ1-6, with D unresolved. Germline values: CDR1 LGHDT, CDR2 YNNKEL (reference sequence). The CDR3 is made up of 14 amino acids. The V end was cut by 4 bases, the J end by 7 bases, with 11 bases between. The CDR3 here is CASSPWQANSPLHF. In DNA form, the CDR3 reads TGTGCCAGCAGCCCCTGGCAGGCCAATTCACCCCTCCACTTT.

This clonotype occurred many times. The chain combines TRBV6-2 or TRBV6-3 with TRBJ2-2, with D unresolved. Germline CDR1 reads MNHEY; CDR2 reads SVGEGT. Trimming left V 8 bases short and J 1 base short, with 17 bases between. This CDR3 region has 16 residues. In DNA, the CDR3 is TGTGCCAGCCCGCTGCGTTCAGGAGAGAACACCGGGGAGCTGTTTTTT. Its translation: CASPLRSGENTGELFF.

In its sample, this clonotype was seen a few times. The chain carries TRBV4-1 and TRBJ2-1; TRBD2 might be the D (7 bases). The CDR3 spans 16 residues. Germline CDR1 and CDR2: MGHRA and YSYEKL. V lost 0 bases to trimming and J lost 7 bases, with 16 bases between them. The CDR3 DNA follows: TGCGCCAGCAGCCAAGATTGGGGGCTAGCGGCAAATGAGCAGTTCTTC. This translates into CASSQDWGLAANEQFF.

The rearrangement joins TRBV10-3 to TRBJ1-2, with a weak D call TRBD1 (5 bases). Trimming removed 2 bases at V and 8 bases at J, with 15 bases between. Germline CDR1 and CDR2: ENHRY and SYGVKD. The CDR3 consists of 14 residues. CDR3: CAISEPGAEGGYTF. CDR3 nucleotides: TGTGCCATCAGTGAGCCCGGGGCTGAGGGAGGCTACACCTTC.

The V gene is TRBV14, the J gene TRBJ2-1; 9 bases match TRBD2. The trim removed 0 bases at V and 8 bases at J, leaving 8 bases unmatched. Germline V lookup: CDR1 SGHDN, CDR2 FVKESK. There are 16 residues in the CDR3. As DNA, the CDR3 is TGTGCCAGCAGCCAAGATCCCAGCGGGAGGACGGATGAGCAGTTCTTC. It translates to CASSQDPSGRTDEQFF.

This clonotype showed up many times. The V and J genes are TRBV24-1 and TRBJ1-2; 9 positions match TRBD1. The CDR3 is 13 residues long. With 5 bases clipped from V and 7 bases from J, the junction kept 4 bases outside the gene matches. Germline-derived CDR1 and CDR2 are KGHDR and SFDVKD. The chain's CDR3 is CATSGTGETGYTF. CDR3 DNA: TGTGCCACCAGTGGGACAGGGGAAACTGGCTACACCTTC.

This clonotype has ten or more counts. The V and J genes are TRBV27 and TRBJ2-1, with 9 nucleotides matching TRBD2. J gave up 5 bases and V 0 bases, and 5 bases lay outside the gene matches. The V gene's germline CDR1 is MNHEY and CDR2 SMNVEV (reference sequence). There are 16 residues in the CDR3. Here the CDR3 reads CASSLSGLAKDNEQFF. DNA for the CDR3: TGTGCCAGCAGTTTATCCGGACTAGCGAAGGACAATGAGCAGTTCTTC.

This clonotype has at least ten counts. The chain recombines TRBV2 with TRBJ2-5, with 9 bases identical to TRBD1. The length of the CDR3 is 15 residues. V gave up 4 bases and J gave up 2 bases; unmatched junction bases: 5. In germline, CDR1 is SNHLY, CDR2 FYNNEI. In DNA, the CDR3 is TGTGCCAGCAGTGTAGAGGGACAGGGTCAAGAGACCCAGTACTTC. It specifies CASSVEGQGQETQYF.

This clonotype was counted ten times or more. The V and J genes are TRBV27 and TRBJ1-1; D gene unclear. The CDR3 runs 13 residues. Trimming pared 4 bases from V and 5 bases from J, leaving 11 bases between. The germline V gene has CDR1 MNHEY and CDR2 SMNVEV (reference sequence). The CDR3 protein is CASSSIRVTEAFF. CDR3 sequence (DNA): TGTGCCAGCAGTTCTATTAGGGTTACTGAAGCTTTCTTT.

This clonotype appeared many times. V is TRBV20-1 and J is TRBJ2-1; D possibly corresponds to TRBD2 (6 bases). Per germline, CDR1 DFQATT and CDR2 SNEGSKA (reference sequence). Trimming pared 2 bases from V and 5 bases from J, leaving 10 bases between. The CDR3 spans 13 residues. The CDR3 loop reads CSARSGTHNEQFF. The CDR3 DNA is TGCAGTGCTAGATCCGGGACTCACAATGAGCAGTTCTTC.

This clonotype was detected many times. The chain couples TRBV11-1 to TRBJ2-7; D gene ambiguous. The CDR3 runs to 14 residues. Germline V gene data show CDR1 as SGHAT and CDR2 as FQDESV (reference sequence). Between the trimmed V and J ends, which lost 3 bases and 3 bases, there was a span of 12 bases. In nucleotides, the CDR3 is TGTGCCAGCAGCTTTGTCGGGCGGAACTACGAGCAGTACTTC. It codes for CASSFVGRNYEQYF.

The chain links TRBV4-3 to TRBJ2-3; D gene unclear. CDR3 size: 13 residues. Trimming cost V 4 bases and J 2 bases, with 7 bases left between them. CDR1 and CDR2 from the germline V gene are LGHNA and YSLEER. CDR3 DNA: TGCGCCAGCAGCCTTCAGCTCACAGATACGCAGTATTTT. Residues: CASSLQLTDTQYF.

At least ten counts were recorded for this clonotype. The genes are TRBV12-3 or TRBV12-4 and TRBJ1-5; D remains ambiguous. The CDR3 runs 15 residues. V gave up 4 bases and J gave up 0 bases, with 10 bases separating them. The CDR3 sequence is CASSSDTYSNQPQHF. CDR3 sequence (DNA): TGTGCCAGCAGTTCAGACACCTATAGCAATCAGCCCCAGCATTTT.

This clonotype was counted ten times or more. This chain uses TRBV28 with TRBJ1-5; D is possibly TRBD1 (6 bases). The CDR3 totals 13 residues. V lost 6 bases, J lost 6 bases, and 12 bases lay in between. Germline CDR1 is MDHEN and CDR2 is SYDVKM. CDR3 sequence (DNA): TGTGCCAGCAGCCCGACAGGAAGTCAGCCCCAGCATTTT. The encoded protein is CASSPTGSQPQHF.

This clonotype was counted at least ten times. This rearrangement joins TRBV20-1 to TRBJ1-1; D gene ambiguous. Germline-derived CDR1 and CDR2 are DFQATT and SNEGSKA (reference sequence). The CDR3 is 14 amino acids. Deletions cut 1 base from V and 0 bases from J, with 9 bases between. CDR3 protein: CSARGQAVNTEAFF. The CDR3 bases are TGCAGTGCTAGAGGGCAGGCAGTGAACACTGAAGCTTTCTTT.

This clonotype came up many times. The chain is built from TRBV7-3 and TRBJ2-1; D possibly corresponds to TRBD2 (5 bases). The CDR3 sequence is 16 residues long. V lost 2 bases and J 4 bases, leaving 15 bases between the germline ends. In germline, CDR1 is SGHTA, CDR2 FQGTGA. CDR3 DNA: TGTGCCAGCAGCTTAGCGGGTACACCGGGTTACAATGAGCAGTTCTTC. Residues: CASSLAGTPGYNEQFF.

This chain joins TRBV6-5 and TRBJ2-7; 12 bases align to TRBD2. V lost 0 bases and J lost 2; bases outside the gene matches: 2. Germline loops: CDR1 MNHEY, CDR2 SVGAGI. This CDR3 has 16 residues. The CDR3 region has the DNA TGTGCCAGCAGTTACTCGACTAGCGGGAGCACCTACGAGCAGTACTTC. Amino acids: CASSYSTSGSTYEQYF.